These T cell receptor beta chains were read from a single sample in a study of siplizumab effects on memory and regulatory T cells. Using immunoSEQ multiplex PCR, the repertoire was profiled, and TCRdb retains in-frame clones only, with some absent. The sample includes over 100,000 clones, about 90% seen only once; the top ten take about 0.7%. The sequencing sample was made of Tregs sorted from blood. These receptor sequences come from a human donor in good health. CDR3s leave out the opening cysteine and the closing phenylalanine or tryptophan.

V	J	CDR3
TRBV7-2	TRBJ2-1	ASSLGGSYNEQF
TRBV5-6	TRBJ2-2	ASSSYRIGGGELF
TRBV10-3	TRBJ1-1	AISLRGDTEAF
TRBV11-3	TRBJ2-1	ASRGSYNEQF
TRBV28	TRBJ1-6	ASNRAQGNNSPLH
TRBV27	TRBJ1-2	ASSIGQGAVYGYT
TRBV4-2	TRBJ1-2	ASSQDVRRVGYT
TRBV29-1	TRBJ2-7	SVVRDRGAEQY
TRBV9	TRBJ1-2	ASSTRTGNYGYT
TRBV7-2	TRBJ1-5	ASSLEALNQPQH
TRBV5-1	TRBJ1-1	ASSLLGGTEAF
TRBV10-3	TRBJ2-1	AISGLTGGSYNEQF
TRBV5-1	TRBJ2-5	ASSTGLAGLETQY
TRBV10-3	TRBJ2-1	AIRDGPGNEQF
TRBV10-2	TRBJ1-5	ASSVSDNQPQH
TRBV29-1	TRBJ2-6	SVRQGAGANVLT
TRBV4-1	TRBJ2-3	ASRDRGRTDTQY
TRBV6-5	TRBJ1-5	ASSYGGGSQPQH
TRBV11-3	TRBJ2-5	ASSPGLAVRETQY
TRBV27	TRBJ2-7	ASRFREGEQY
TRBV6-5	TRBJ2-1	ASSYSRLAGVNEQF
TRBV11-1	TRBJ2-1	ASSGTSEGGEQF
TRBV20-1	TRBJ2-5	SATSQETQY
TRBV25-1	TRBJ1-1	ASSDLGALNTEAF